This TCR beta chain comes out of a study of long-term antiretroviral therapy in people with HIV. The run of the v3.0 immunoSEQ assay was at survey level. Only in-frame clones appear in the TCRdb table, and some are missing; sequencing was by immunoSEQ multiplex PCR. This table has roughly 16,000 clones, over 75% appearing once. Germline V gene lookup returns CDR1 SGHNT and CDR2 YYREEE (reference sequence). CDR3 length: 12 amino acids. Trimming removed 1 base from V and 1 base from J, with 2 bases in between. The source is a young man with HIV. The chain employs TRBV5-4 and TRBJ2-5; D is unresolved. The sequencing used unsorted PBMCs, collected around 2.2 years before starting antiretroviral therapy. The CDR3 sequence is CASSLPQETQYF. CDR3 nucleotide sequence: TGTGCCAGCAGCTTGCCCCAAGAGACCCAGTACTTC.